This passage covers 18 T cell receptor beta chains from one sample sequenced in a study of blood T cell repertoires in COVID-19. TCRdb's copy holds only in-frame clones and misses some; the assay was immunoSEQ multiplex PCR. The table includes 400,000 or so clones, roughly 90% detected once. The sample taken for sequencing was peripheral blood. The receptor set was obtained from a man younger than 30 with COVID-19, enrolled during active disease.

The J gene is TRBJ1-5, the V gene TRBV12-3 or TRBV12-4; possible D gene TRBD1, 5 bases. This CDR3 has 12 amino acids. The ends were cut back, 6 bases at V and 4 bases at J, with 7 bases in the middle. The DNA for the CDR3 is TGTGCCAGCAGGGACATTAATCAGCCCCAGCATTTT. It is translated as CASRDINQPQHF.

The chain couples TRBV5-4 to TRBJ2-2, with 7 bases identical to TRBD1. CDR1 and CDR2 (germline): SGHNT, YYREEE (reference sequence). With V trimmed by 0 bases and J by 0 bases, 5 bases remained unmatched. The CDR3 consists of 17 residues. This CDR3 is CASSLVPGTANTGELFF. DNA of the CDR3: TGTGCCAGCAGCTTGGTCCCCGGGACAGCGAACACCGGGGAGCTGTTTTTT.

The chain is built from TRBV19 and TRBJ1-3; 8 bases fit TRBD1. Per germline, CDR1 LNHDA and CDR2 SQIVND (reference sequence). The CDR3 is made up of 17 amino acids. V lost 5 bases, J lost 4 bases, and 13 bases stayed unmatched. The CDR3: CASSPLPGTGIGNTIYF. The CDR3 DNA sequence: TGTGCCAGTAGTCCGCTCCCCGGGACAGGTATAGGAAACACCATATATTTT. Full variable domain (rest looked up from reference TRBV19 and TRBJ1-3): DGGITQSPKYLFRKEGQNVTLSCEQNLNHDAMYWYRQDPGQGLRLIYYSQIVNDFQKGDIAEGYSVSREKKESFPLTVTSAQKNPTAFYLCASSPLPGTGIGNTIYFGEGSWLTVV.

The chain joins TRBV9 to TRBJ2-1, with TRBD2 matching 11 bases. Looked up from germline, CDR1 is SGDLS and CDR2 is YYNGEE. V was clipped by 4 bases and J by 4 bases; unmatched bases: 7. This CDR3 spans 16 amino acids. CDR3 loop: CASSLIGTSGYNEQFF. The CDR3 coding sequence is TGTGCCAGCAGCTTAATCGGGACTAGCGGATACAATGAGCAGTTCTTC.

This chain joins TRBV12-5 and TRBJ2-5, with TRBD1 identical over 8 bases. The trim removed 0 bases at V and 4 bases at J, leaving 7 bases unmatched. The CDR3 loop spans 16 amino acids. The V gene's germline CDR1 is LGHNT and CDR2 FRNRAP. CDR3 in DNA: TGTGCTAGTGGTTTGGTAATTGGACAGGGAGGAGAGACCCAGTACTTC. Encoded protein: CASGLVIGQGGETQYF.

The chain is built from TRBV3-1 (or the pseudogene TRBV3-2) and TRBJ2-7; D might be TRBD2 (5 bases). V dropped 5 bases and J dropped 6 bases, with 11 bases sitting between them. This CDR3 region has 12 residues. CDR1 is LGHDT and CDR2 is YNNKEL in the germline V gene (reference sequence). The DNA for the CDR3 is TGTGCCAGCAGCTTACGCAGCGGCGAGCAGTACTTC. Its protein product is CASSLRSGEQYF.

This clone was recorded once. J is TRBJ2-7 and V is TRBV11-2, with 9 bases lining up with TRBD1. This CDR3 has 16 amino acids. Per the germline V gene, CDR1 is SGHAT and CDR2 is FQNNGV. V lost 5 bases, J lost 4 bases, and 12 bases stayed unmatched. CDR3 residues: CASSVGIGTGFYEQYF. CDR3 in DNA: TGTGCCAGCAGCGTAGGAATAGGGACAGGGTTTTACGAGCAGTACTTC. Full variable domain (remainder filled in from reference TRBV11-2 and TRBJ2-7): EAGVAQSPRYKIIEKRQSVAFWCNPISGHATLYWYQQILGQGPKLLIQFQNNGVVDDSQLPKDRFSAERLKGVDSTLKIQPAKLEDSAVYLCASSVGIGTGFYEQYFGPGTRLTVT.

The J gene is TRBJ1-5, the V gene TRBV12-3 or TRBV12-4; no clear D gene. The V end lost 1 base, the J end lost 6 bases, and 7 bases lay between the germline ends. The CDR3 spans 13 residues. The CDR3 protein is CASSLGSGQPQHF. For the CDR3, the DNA is TGTGCCAGCAGTTTAGGGTCGGGTCAGCCCCAGCATTTT.

The chain combines TRBV28 with TRBJ2-4, with D maybe TRBD1 (5 bases). The germline gives CDR1 MDHEN, CDR2 SYDVKM. Trimming cost V 5 bases and J 3 bases, with 8 bases left between them. The CDR3 extends over 13 amino acids. DNA of the CDR3: TGTGCCAGCAGTAGCAGGGTCAAAAACATTCAGTACTTC. Its translation: CASSSRVKNIQYF. The full variable domain, its missing parts supplied by reference TRBV28 and TRBJ2-4, is DVKVTQSSRYLVKRTGEKVFLECVQDMDHENMFWYRQDPGLGLRLIYFSYDVKMKEKGDIPEGYSVSREKKERFSLILESASTNQTSMYLCASSSRVKNIQYFGAGTRLSVL.

The chain carries TRBV5-1 and TRBJ2-5; D is perhaps TRBD1 (5 bases). Germline V gene lookup returns CDR1 SGHRS and CDR2 YFSETQ. This CDR3 is built from 16 residues. V dropped 0 bases and J dropped 4 bases, with 16 bases sitting between them. The CDR3 is CASSLGARTRSETQYF. DNA of the CDR3: TGCGCCAGCAGCTTGGGGGCGCGGACAAGATCAGAGACCCAGTACTTC. The full variable domain, with the rest looked up from reference TRBV5-1 and TRBJ2-5, is KAGVTQTPRYLIKTRGQQVTLSCSPISGHRSVSWYQQTPGQGLQFLFEYFSETQRNKGNFPGRFSGRQFSNSRSEMNVSTLELGDSALYLCASSLGARTRSETQYFGPGTRLLVL.

This clone was recorded once. The chain is built from TRBV15 and TRBJ2-7; TRBD2 aligns across 7 bases. Losses at the gene ends were 3 bases for V and 6 bases for J; bases not matched to a gene: 5. Germline CDR1 LNHNV, CDR2 YYDKDF (reference sequence). This CDR3 comprises 13 residues. CDR3 sequence: CATSRGGVPEQYF. The CDR3 nucleotides read TGTGCCACCAGCAGGGGAGGGGTCCCCGAGCAGTACTTC.

This clone was seen a single time. The J gene is TRBJ1-1, the V gene TRBV10-1; D is undetermined. The germline V and J ends were trimmed by 6 bases and 3 bases, with 11 bases remaining between them. Germline V gene lookup returns CDR1 WNHNN and CDR2 SYGVQD (reference sequence). The CDR3 is 13 amino acids. The DNA for the CDR3 is TGCGCCAGCAGACCGAGGGCTGACACTGAAGCTTTCTTT. This sequence encodes CASRPRADTEAFF.

The chain links TRBV18 to TRBJ2-1; D perhaps matches TRBD2 (6 bases). CDR1 is KGHSH and CDR2 is LQKENI in the germline V gene. V dropped 0 bases and J dropped 7 bases, with 16 bases sitting between them. CDR3 length equals 16 residues. Here the CDR3 reads CASSPPVGPGENEQFF. The CDR3 DNA is TGTGCCAGCTCACCACCGGTCGGACCGGGGGAGAATGAGCAGTTCTTC.

The chain has TRBV20-1 and TRBJ1-2; 7 nucleotides match TRBD1. The V and J ends lost 6 bases and 8 bases, in that order; junction bases with no gene match: 15. Germline CDR1 DFQATT, CDR2 SNEGSKA (reference sequence). This CDR3 has 14 residues. CDR3 loop: CSASAQGDVGGYTF. The CDR3 DNA sequence: TGCAGTGCAAGTGCCCAGGGGGACGTGGGGGGCTACACCTTC.

The chain links TRBV28 to TRBJ2-5, with D possibly being TRBD2 (5 bases). Germline loops: CDR1 MDHEN, CDR2 SYDVKM. Deletions cut 7 bases from V and 4 bases from J, with 16 bases between. CDR3 size: 14 residues. The CDR3 nucleotides are TGTGCCAGCACGCATGGACTTGCACGAGAGACCCAGTACTTC. The encoded protein is CASTHGLARETQYF.

The rearrangement links TRBV10-3 to TRBJ2-5; 7 bases match TRBD1. The CDR3 is 16 residues long. Trimming at V came to 2 bases and at J to 2 bases, leaving 8 bases not matched to a gene. Per the germline V gene, CDR1 is ENHRY and CDR2 is SYGVKD. The CDR3 is CAISERKGAVQETQYF. In DNA, the CDR3 is TGTGCCATCAGTGAGAGGAAGGGGGCCGTTCAAGAGACCCAGTACTTC.

The chain has TRBV30 and TRBJ2-6, with TRBD1 as a possible D gene (5 bases). CDR3 length: 15 amino acids. Germline lookup yields CDR1 GTSNPN and CDR2 SVGIG (reference sequence). The V end lost 3 bases, the J end lost 0 bases, and 9 bases lay between the germline ends. CDR3 sequence reads: CAWSQGYSGANVLTF. The CDR3 coding sequence is TGTGCCTGGAGCCAGGGCTACTCTGGGGCCAACGTCCTGACTTTC.

A remark on this clone: One end of the junction is discordant with germline, which a read error may explain. The chain has TRBV7-7 and TRBJ2-5; weak D call: TRBD2 (6 bases). Germline lookup yields CDR1 SSHAT and CDR2 FNYEAQ (reference sequence). This CDR3 comprises 15 residues. The CDR3 sequence is CASSPRGGTGETQYF. CDR3 sequence (DNA): TGTGCTAGCAGCCCTCGAGGAGGGACTGGAGAGACCCAGTACTTC.